These 14 T cell receptor beta chains came from one sample sequenced in a study of neurological immune-mediated disorders. TCRdb redid the calling of the 5' RACE reads with MiXCR, one entry per CDR3 protein. The sample includes 25,000 to 30,000 distinct CDR3 sequences, about 6.2% seen only once; the top ten take 9%. Sequencing was performed on PBMCs. Every receptor here comes from a woman aged 50 to 60 in good health.

This clonotype came up many times. J is TRBJ2-1 and V is TRBV29-1; D ambiguous. This CDR3 contains 11 residues. CDR1 is SQVTM and CDR2 is ANQGSEA in the germline V gene. The V end was cut by 6 bases, the J end by 3 bases, with 6 bases between. CDR3 coding DNA: TGCAGCGTCTTGGACTACAATGAGCAGTTCTTC. It codes for CSVLDYNEQFF.

This clonotype has ten or more counts. Here the CDR3 DNA reads TGTGCCAGCAGCTGGGGGGACAGGGTCAATCAGCCCCAGCATTTT. This translates into CASSWGDRVNQPQHF. The chain recombines TRBV5-5 with TRBJ1-5; 9 bases align to TRBD1. Germline-derived CDR1 and CDR2 are SGHKS and YYEKEE (reference sequence). The CDR3 has 15 amino acids. Losses at the gene ends were 3 bases for V and 3 bases for J; bases not matched to a gene: 4.

The table lists this clonotype with many counts. This sequence joins TRBV7-2 and TRBJ2-1; no firm D call. Trimming removed 5 bases from V and 6 bases from J, with 11 bases in between. Germline V gene sequence: CDR1 SGHTA, CDR2 FQGNSA. CDR3 length: 13 residues. The chain's CDR3 is CASSPYYPNEQFF. Written as DNA, the CDR3 is TGTGCCAGCAGCCCGTACTACCCCAATGAGCAGTTCTTC.

This clonotype was counted at least ten times. The chain combines TRBV20-1 with TRBJ1-5; D gene ambiguous. The CDR3 covers 12 residues. Trimming removed 3 bases at V and 7 bases at J, with 10 bases between. Germline V gives CDR1 DFQATT, CDR2 SNEGSKA (reference sequence). The CDR3 is CSASLSGQPQHF. The DNA of the CDR3 is TGCAGTGCTAGTTTAAGTGGACAGCCCCAGCATTTT.

This clonotype was counted ten times or more. CDR3 sequence reads: CASSFAGPGLQETQYF. In nucleotides, the CDR3 is TGCGCCAGCAGCTTTGCGGGACCGGGACTACAAGAGACCCAGTACTTC. The V gene is TRBV5-1, the J gene TRBJ2-5; 7 bases are a match to TRBD2. V shed 2 bases, J shed 2 bases, and the junction held 9 bases outside the gene matches. Germline V gene data show CDR1 as SGHRS and CDR2 as YFSETQ. The CDR3 is 16 residues long.

There are many counts of this clonotype. The V and J genes are TRBV5-1 and TRBJ1-2; possible D gene TRBD1, 5 bases. This CDR3 has 12 residues. CDR1 is SGHRS, CDR2 YFSETQ, per germline. Trimming cost V 2 bases and J 8 bases, with 10 bases left between them. CDR3 nucleotides: TGCGCCAGCAGCTTAAAGGGGAGCGGCTACACCTTC. Translated: CASSLKGSGYTF.

By sample fraction, this clonotype is medium-sized. The CDR3 is CSARDEDSSGAAYEQYF. CDR3 nucleotide sequence: TGCAGTGCTAGAGATGAGGATAGTAGCGGGGCTGCCTACGAGCAGTACTTC. V and J are TRBV20-1 and TRBJ2-7; 8 bases are a match to TRBD2. The germline CDR1 and CDR2 sequences are DFQATT and SNEGSKA (reference sequence). This CDR3 comprises 17 residues. J gave up 2 bases and V 0 bases, and 12 bases lay outside the gene matches.

Ten or more counts support this clonotype. The rearrangement joins TRBV20-1 to TRBJ2-3; D gene uncertain. Germline values: CDR1 DFQATT, CDR2 SNEGSKA (reference sequence). This CDR3 spans 13 amino acids. Between the trimmed V and J ends, which lost 3 bases and 6 bases, there was a span of 13 bases. The CDR3 coding sequence is TGCAGTGCTAGTAAGGGCCCCCCGGATACGCAGTATTTT. Translating it yields CSASKGPPDTQYF.

In its sample, this clonotype was seen many times. The chain links TRBV5-1 to TRBJ2-1; 13 bases are a match to TRBD2. Germline V gives CDR1 SGHRS, CDR2 YFSETQ. This CDR3 is built from 15 residues. V trimming: 4 bases; J trimming: 4 bases; junction bases outside the gene matches: 2. CDR3 region: CASSALAGGYNEQFF. Here the CDR3 DNA reads TGCGCCAGCAGCGCACTAGCGGGGGGGTACAATGAGCAGTTCTTC.

This clonotype was detected ten times or more. The CDR3 is CASSNAGQGAYEQFF. In nucleotides, the CDR3 is TGTGCCAGCAGCAATGCCGGACAGGGGGCCTATGAGCAGTTCTTC. This sequence joins TRBV9 and TRBJ2-1; 11 bases line up with TRBD1. The CDR3 contains 15 residues. V shed 4 bases, J shed 8 bases, and the junction held 8 bases outside the gene matches. Per the germline V gene, CDR1 is SGDLS and CDR2 is YYNGEE.

In its sample, this clonotype ranks as medium-sized. The gene calls are TRBV20-1 and TRBJ1-2; no reliable D call. Germline assignment: CDR1 DFQATT and CDR2 SNEGSKA (reference sequence). The CDR3 loop spans 15 amino acids. Trimming removed 0 bases from V and 7 bases from J, with 18 bases in between. The CDR3 bases are TGCAGTGCTAGAGATTACGGCCCCCGGCGGCTTGGCTACACCTTC. The encoded protein is CSARDYGPRRLGYTF.

This clonotype was detected ten times or more. The V call is TRBV20-1, the J call TRBJ1-5; weak D call: TRBD1 (6 bases). The length of the CDR3 is 14 residues. Germline CDR1 and CDR2: DFQATT and SNEGSKA (reference sequence). V was trimmed by 4 bases and J by 7 bases, leaving 17 bases between them. The CDR3 DNA reads TGCAGTGCTAACGCGGCAGGGGCCGGGCAGCCCCAGCATTTT. Protein: CSANAAGAGQPQHF.

Relative to its sample, this clonotype is medium-sized. The J gene is TRBJ2-7, the V gene TRBV20-1; 9 nucleotides agree with TRBD2. CDR1 is DFQATT, CDR2 SNEGSKA, per germline (reference sequence). This CDR3 is 13 amino acids long. V shed 2 bases and J 4 bases; nucleotides not matched to a gene: 3. In DNA, the CDR3 is TGCAGTGCTAGATTAGCGGGAGCTTACGAGCAGTACTTC. The encoded protein is CSARLAGAYEQYF.

This clonotype was observed many times. This rearrangement joins TRBV7-2 to TRBJ2-2; D is undetermined. Germline loops: CDR1 SGHTA, CDR2 FQGNSA. The CDR3 consists of 14 residues. V was cut by 9 bases and J by 0 bases, with 11 bases left in between. Here the CDR3 reads CASALRPNTGELFF. For the CDR3, the DNA is TGTGCCAGTGCCCTGCGCCCGAACACCGGGGAGCTGTTTTTT.